This T cell receptor (beta chain) was sequenced in a study of blood T cell repertoires in COVID-19 (dated by TCRdb to the early 2020s). The study in broad terms: Samples covering the acute and convalescent phases of COVID-19 were provided by collaborators in the United States, Italy and Spain. The material from the prospective study consisted of cDNA or gDNA derived from T cells, B-cell-depleted T cells, or PBMCs. Deeply sampled blood TCRbeta repertoires from subjects exposed to, actively infected with, or recovered from COVID-19 were included in the dataset. A freely available public database, intended as a resource for researchers studying the immune response to SARS-CoV-2, is where the repertoires were released. Samples came from the ongoing ImmuneRACE study (first 160 participants) plus 1,254 subjects from 6 global collaborators. Nearly every sample came with metadata listing a de-identified subject ID, COVID-19 status, age in years and sex. Where HLA class I and class II types were available, the types were taken from metadata supplied by the sample provider, not from assay-based typing.

The germline V gene (reference sequence) specifies LGHDT as CDR1 and YNNKEL as CDR2. After removal of 4 bases from V and 6 bases from J, the junction retains 7 bases not matched to a gene. Inclusive of the bounding cysteine and phenylalanine, the CDR3 is 14 residues long. The retained sequence is limited to the CDR3, 42 bases, with the frame set at the first base. Worth noting for this clone: There is no known antigen for this receptor. Per-base quality was not reported, and no clone a single base away is much larger than it.

Whole blood was collected in K2EDTA tubes by collaborating institutions according to the institutions' own protocols. For TCRbeta analysis, collaborator samples were shipped as frozen whole blood, as isolated PBMCs, or as DNA extracted from either sample type. Overall study outcomes, separate from this receptor: Clinical and demographic metadata were provided uncurated, with the amount varying by source and participant.

TCRbeta CDR3 regions were amplified from genomic DNA by means of the immunoSEQ Assay, a bias-controlled multiplex PCR. Processing in the source paper ran as follows. Nucleated cell counts per sample were estimated from amplification of reference gene primers within the assay. To quantify the absolute abundance of each unique TCRbeta CDR3 rearrangement, sequence reads were collapsed and filtered. For each sample, productive Simpson clonality was calculated by taking the square root of Simpson's diversity index across productive rearrangements. In TCRdb, the immuneACCESS table is reduced to in-frame sequences with V and J assigned. These tables do not hold every clone; where another copy was compared, an unresolved V gene accounts for under half, and the others remain unexplained. The V and J calls and clone size come from that table; D and trimming were worked out from the DNA. A total of fewer than 65,000 clones appear in this sample, 70% to 90% of them only once. The leading ten clones occupy about 18% of the sample.

The sequencing sample was made of peripheral blood. Here the chain combines TRBV3-1 (or the pseudogene TRBV3-2) and TRBJ2-3; 7 central nucleotides agree with TRBD2. The TCR was taken from a human donor in a cohort sampled during active COVID-19. The CDR3 region has the sequence CASSPPGLRDTQYF. DNA sequence: TGTGCCAGCAGCCCCCCGGGACTACGCGATACGCAGTATTTT.